The 16 T cell receptor beta chains reported below all come from one sample, sequenced in a study of post-analysis software for immune sequencing data. Their antigen targets remain unknown. General study results and limits: Comparison of patients with controls showed five TRBV segments more frequent in patients, TRBV5-6, TRBV5-1 and TRBV20-1 among them.

cDNA libraries of TCR beta carried unique molecular identifiers. TCRdb independently ran MiXCR on the PCR reads; one entry per CDR3 protein. The repertoire has about 200,000 distinct CDR3 sequences, approximately 30% of them found once; the top ten carry roughly 3.4%. Input material: blood. Receptors originate from a girl between 2 and 17 years old with multiple sclerosis.

Only one count was recorded for this clonotype. This rearrangement joins TRBV14 to TRBJ2-1, with D possibly being TRBD1 (5 bases). The CDR3 length is 13 residues. V dropped 7 bases and J dropped 4 bases, with 11 bases sitting between them. Germline-derived CDR1 and CDR2 are SGHDN and FVKESK. In DNA form, the CDR3 reads TGTGCCAGCACGGCGACAGCATACAATGAGCAGTTCTTC. Translation: CASTATAYNEQFF.

This clonotype was observed a few times. V and J are TRBV28 and TRBJ1-5; 7 bases are a match to TRBD1. The CDR3 is made up of 15 amino acids. J was trimmed by 3 bases and V by 6 bases; bases with no gene match: 8. CDR1 MDHEN and CDR2 SYDVKM come from the germline V gene. This CDR3 is CASSSWTGNNQPQHF. The CDR3 DNA is TGTGCCAGCAGCTCTTGGACAGGCAACAATCAGCCCCAGCATTTT.

The chain carries TRBV20-1 and TRBJ1-2; the D gene is possibly TRBD1 (6 bases). Trimming removed 8 bases at V and 8 bases at J, with 15 bases between. The CDR3 consists of 11 residues. Germline V gene lookup returns CDR1 DFQATT and CDR2 SNEGSKA (reference sequence). The CDR3 DNA reads TGCAGTTTTACGGGGGGCCAAGGCTACACCTTC. Its translation: CSFTGGQGYTF.

This rearrangement joins TRBV6-6 to TRBJ1-2; D uncertain. The CDR3 length is 14 residues. Trimming took 7 bases from V and 0 from J, leaving 12 bases between them. CDR1 is MNHNY, CDR2 SVGAGI, per germline (reference sequence). CDR3 sequence (DNA): TGTGCCAGCAACCTACGGGGTACTAACTATGGCTACACCTTC. Residues: CASNLRGTNYGYTF.

This chain joins TRBV5-1 and TRBJ1-1, with TRBD1 as a possible D gene (5 bases). V was clipped by 0 bases and J by 4 bases, with 19 bases between them. The CDR3 extends over 17 amino acids. Germline values: CDR1 SGHRS, CDR2 YFSETQ. The chain's CDR3 is CASSLVPQGPGSTEAFF. The CDR3 region has the DNA TGCGCCAGCAGCTTGGTACCTCAGGGTCCCGGGAGCACTGAAGCTTTCTTT.

This clonotype was seen more than once but under ten times. This chain joins TRBV10-3 and TRBJ2-7, with 16 bases lining up with TRBD2. The length of the CDR3 is 15 residues. CDR1 and CDR2 from the germline V gene are ENHRY and SYGVKD. Unmatched junction bases numbered 4, after V lost 8 bases and J lost 3 bases. In DNA form, the CDR3 reads TGTGCCATCTTGGGACTAGCGGGGGGGCTCTACGAGCAGTACTTC. This encodes CAILGLAGGLYEQYF.

This rearrangement joins TRBV5-1 to TRBJ2-5; D not resolved. The CDR3 extends over 15 amino acids. Trimming removed 3 bases at V and 5 bases at J, with 17 bases between. Germline CDR1 SGHRS, CDR2 YFSETQ. In DNA, the CDR3 is TGCGCCAGCAGCTCCTCCAGCTCGAAGGAGGAGACCCAGTACTTC. This encodes CASSSSSSKEETQYF. The full variable domain, with the rest looked up from reference TRBV5-1 and TRBJ2-5, is KAGVTQTPRYLIKTRGQQVTLSCSPISGHRSVSWYQQTPGQGLQFLFEYFSETQRNKGNFPGRFSGRQFSNSRSEMNVSTLELGDSALYLCASSSSSSKEETQYFGPGTRLLVL.

Concerning this clonotype: This may arise from a read error, as a much more abundant clone is one base away. V and J are TRBV15 and TRBJ1-1, with 7 bases that match TRBD1. V shed 3 bases and J 0 bases; nucleotides not matched to a gene: 1. In germline, CDR1 is LNHNV, CDR2 YYDKDF (reference sequence). The CDR3 totals 14 residues. The CDR3 protein is CATSSDRVNTEAFF. CDR3 coding DNA: TGTGCCACCAGCAGCGACAGGGTGAACACTGAAGCTTTCTTT.

This clonotype was observed a single time. This chain connects TRBV28 to TRBJ1-2; D call uncertain. This CDR3 has 13 residues. V was pared by 6 bases and J by 3 bases, with 11 bases between. Germline-derived CDR1 and CDR2 are MDHEN and SYDVKM. The CDR3, as DNA: TGTGCCAGCAGGGAGGCTAGAGACTATGGCTACACCTTC. Its translation is CASREARDYGYTF.

V is TRBV12-3 or TRBV12-4 and J is TRBJ1-4, with TRBD1 matching 10 bases. Unmatched junction bases numbered 3, after V lost 7 bases and J lost 7 bases. The CDR3 contains 13 residues. The CDR3 protein is CASTDRGPEKLFF. For the CDR3, the DNA is TGTGCCAGCACCGACAGGGGGCCTGAAAAACTGTTTTTT.

This clonotype has a count of ten or more. The chain combines TRBV10-3 with TRBJ1-5, with 7 nucleotides matching TRBD1. With V trimmed by 4 bases and J by 2 bases, 2 bases remained unmatched. The V gene's germline CDR1 is ENHRY and CDR2 SYGVKD. The CDR3 is made up of 14 amino acids. CDR3 DNA sequence: TGTGCCATCAGTGGTGGACAGGGCAATCAGCCCCAGCATTTT. It translates to CAISGGQGNQPQHF.

The genes are TRBV5-5 and TRBJ1-2; TRBD1 aligns across 8 bases. This CDR3 comprises 15 residues. CDR1 is SGHKS and CDR2 is YYEKEE in the germline V gene (reference sequence). V was pared by 4 bases and J by 4 bases, with 9 bases of the junction left unmatched. The CDR3 region is CASSPRDRNPYGYTF. CDR3 bases: TGTGCCAGCAGCCCGAGGGACAGGAACCCCTATGGCTACACCTTC.

This chain links TRBV30 with TRBJ2-1; unclear D gene. The CDR3 covers 12 residues. The V end was cut by 2 bases, the J end by 15 bases, with 17 bases between. Germline V CDR1 and CDR2: GTSNPN, SVGIG (reference sequence). CDR3: CAWSLLGRSRFF. As DNA, the CDR3 is TGTGCCTGGAGTCTCCTGGGCAGGTCACGGTTCTTC.

Turning to this clonotype: This may arise from a read error, as a much more abundant clone is one base away. This chain uses TRBV12-3 or TRBV12-4 with TRBJ2-7, with D hard to call. This CDR3 contains 14 residues. V lost 3 bases, J lost 0 bases, and 9 bases lay in between. The CDR3 here is CASSFMQSSYEQYF. The CDR3 DNA follows: TGTGCCAGCAGTTTCATGCAGAGCTCCTACGAGCAGTACTTC.

Many counts were recorded for this clonotype. The chain has TRBV7-8 and TRBJ2-5, with a weak D call TRBD1 (6 bases). This CDR3 has 17 residues. Trimming removed 1 base from V and 5 bases from J, with 20 bases in between. CDR1 is SGHVS, CDR2 FQNEAQ, per germline. In DNA, the CDR3 is TGTGCCAGCAGCTTAGGTCCCCCTCGCTGGGGGCGGGAGACCCAGTACTTC. Translating gives CASSLGPPRWGRETQYF.

This clonotype showed up just a few times. The gene calls are TRBV10-3 and TRBJ1-6; D is undetermined. The V gene's germline CDR1 is ENHRY and CDR2 SYGVKD. This CDR3 contains 14 residues. The V gene lost 5 bases and the J gene lost 5 bases, with 10 bases spanning the gap. For the CDR3, the DNA is TGTGCCATCAGTCCTCGGGGTGATAATTCACCCCTCCACTTT. It specifies CAISPRGDNSPLHF.